The sequence of this T cell receptor beta chain was determined in a study of persistence of HIV-infected CD4 T cells. Study-level results: TCR analyses could not target the rare provirus-carrying CMV-responding cells. TCRbeta richness was lower in CMV- and Gag-responding cells than in anti-CD3/anti-CD28-responding cells. Degenerate expanded CDR3beta sequences were enriched among CMV- and Gag-responding cells.

Cells were stimulated with CMV-infected fibroblast lysates at about 9.4 ug/mL. Sorting selected CD4+ T cells upregulating both CD40 ligand and CD69. Undetectable plasma HIV-1 RNA below 50 copies/mL lasted at least 4 years. The libraries were made with immunoSEQ version 4 in survey mode. Sequenced by immunoSEQ multiplex PCR; TCRdb stores in-frame clones only, minus some. The sample lists approximately 20,000 clones, around 78% seen once, with about 6.8% in the top ten. The length of the CDR3 is 14 residues. Trimming pared 10 bases from V and 2 bases from J, leaving 17 bases between. Germline lookup yields CDR1 LNHDA and CDR2 SQIVND (reference sequence). About this clone itself: The antigen remains unidentified.

This chain links TRBV19 with TRBJ1-1; D not resolved. The sample was CD4+ T cells sorted from PBMCs after approximately 18-hour stimulation, taken from a patient who received antiretroviral therapy. This clonotype originated in an adult man with HIV who was CMV-seropositive. The CDR3 here is CATIPGYGNTEAFF. In DNA form, the CDR3 reads TGTGCCACAATCCCCGGGTACGGAAACACTGAAGCTTTCTTT.